This T cell receptor beta chain was identified in a study of blood T cell repertoires in COVID-19. Study details: The samples span acute and convalescent COVID-19 from the United States, Italy and Spain. Sources were T cells, B-cell-depleted T cells, or PBMCs; the material itself was cDNA or gDNA.

This clone appeared a few times. The CDR3 spans 11 residues. V gave up 6 bases and J gave up 7 bases; unmatched junction bases: 0. The germline gives CDR1 SNHLY, CDR2 FYNNEI. The authors' processing: From reference gene primer amplification, estimates of nucleated cell counts were derived. Assay used: immunoSEQ multiplex PCR; TCRdb lists only in-frame clones, some missing. That table gives V, J and clone size, and the DNA gave D and trimming. The data hold about 46,000 clones, with around 87% observed a single time. This clonotype was obtained from a human donor in a cohort sampled during active COVID-19. The chain is built from TRBV2 and TRBJ2-7; 10 positions agree with TRBD2. The sequenced material came from peripheral blood. CDR3 in DNA: TGTGCCAGCAGGGGACTAGCGGAGCAGTACTTC. It yields the protein CASRGLAEQYF.